Following are 11 T cell receptor beta chains from one sample sequenced in a study of T cells in Graves' hyperthyroidism and ophthalmopathy. RNA transcripts were the template for amplifying TCR beta CDR3 regions. A set of HTBI primers served as the primers for a first-round RT-PCR of the TCR CDR3. TCRdb re-called the multiplex PCR reads through MiXCR, storing one row per CDR3 protein. Of roughly 200,000 distinct CDR3 sequences listed, around 16% are singletons. Sequencing used blood. These receptors were taken from a man aged 40-55 years with Graves' hyperthyroidism.

This clonotype was seen only a few times. Because it lacks the conserved phenylalanine or tryptophan at the end, this CDR3 is likely a read error. The chain carries TRBV20-1 and TRBJ1-6; D might be TRBD1 (5 bases). This CDR3 is built from 15 residues. CDR1 and CDR2 from the germline V gene are DFQATT and SNEGSKA (reference sequence). V gave up 0 bases and J gave up 7 bases, with 13 bases separating them. The CDR3 bases are TGCAGTGCTAGAGATAGGGAGCGGGGGAATTCACCCCTCCACCTT. Amino acid sequence: CSARDRERGNSPLHL.

This clonotype came up many times. The V call is TRBV12-3 or TRBV12-4, the J call TRBJ1-5; D gene unclear. V was cut by 2 bases and J by 1 base, with 15 bases left in between. This CDR3 is 17 amino acids long. The CDR3 region is CASSLSMTRPSNQPQHF. Written as DNA, the CDR3 is TGTGCCAGCAGTTTAAGCATGACACGGCCAAGCAATCAGCCCCAGCATTTT.

This clonotype appeared many times. This chain connects TRBV28 to TRBJ2-5, with D tentatively TRBD1 (5 bases). The germline CDR1 and CDR2 sequences are MDHEN and SYDVKM. With 7 bases removed from V and 5 bases from J, the gap between germline ends came to 11 bases. This CDR3 comprises 12 residues. The CDR3 DNA sequence: TGTGCCAGCACAGGGATTGAGGAGACCCAGTACTTC. Amino acids: CASTGIEETQYF.

The chain has TRBV2 and TRBJ2-7; D might be TRBD2 (6 bases). The CDR3 loop spans 15 amino acids. Trimming took off 7 bases at V and 3 bases at J, with 19 bases between the two ends. CDR1 and CDR2 from the germline V gene are SNHLY and FYNNEI. CDR3 amino acids: CASKESGLPDYEQYF. DNA of the CDR3: TGTGCCAGCAAGGAAAGCGGGCTCCCAGACTACGAGCAGTACTTC.

This clonotype was counted ten times or more. The chain has TRBV29-1 and TRBJ1-2, with a possible D match to TRBD1 (6 bases). With 7 bases removed from V and 0 bases from J, the gap between germline ends came to 12 bases. Germline V gives CDR1 SQVTM, CDR2 ANQGSEA. The CDR3 has 13 residues. DNA for the CDR3: TGCAGCGCGTGGGACAAGTCTAACTATGGCTACACCTTC. Protein product: CSAWDKSNYGYTF.

This clonotype was recorded at least ten times. The chain recombines TRBV7-8 with TRBJ1-1; maybe TRBD1 (5 bases). V was clipped by 5 bases and J by 4 bases, with 11 bases between them. This CDR3 contains 13 residues. In germline, CDR1 is SGHVS, CDR2 FQNEAQ. CDR3: CASSRRDGTEAFF. The CDR3 DNA reads as TGTGCCAGCAGCCGCCGGGACGGCACTGAAGCTTTCTTT.

As regards this clonotype: A clone one base away is much larger, so this may be a read error. This rearrangement joins TRBV20-1 to TRBJ1-1; the match to TRBD1 covers 8 bases. The V and J ends lost 5 bases and 3 bases, in that order; junction bases with no gene match: 11. CDR1 and CDR2 (germline): DFQATT, SNEGSKA (reference sequence). The CDR3 is 15 amino acids. The CDR3 DNA reads TGCAGTGCTCTGACAGGGGATCACGGGGACACTGAAGCTTTCTTT. This translates into CSALTGDHGDTEAFF.

This clonotype was counted many times. In DNA, the CDR3 is TGTGCCAGCGGGGACGACAGGGGGACTTACAATGAGCAGTTCTTC. It translates to CASGDDRGTYNEQFF. The chain carries TRBV6-1 and TRBJ2-1, with TRBD1 matching 9 bases. The germline CDR1 and CDR2 sequences are MNHNS and SASEGT. This CDR3 has 15 residues. V trimming: 8 bases; J trimming: 4 bases; junction bases outside the gene matches: 9.

This clonotype came up a few times. The CDR3 here is CASSRTGQDTIYF. The CDR3 DNA follows: TGTGCCAGCAGCAGGACAGGGCAGGACACCATATATTTT. The rearrangement joins TRBV3-1 to TRBJ1-3, with 8 bases lining up with TRBD1. The germline V gene has CDR1 LGHDT and CDR2 YNNKEL (reference sequence). Trimming cost V 5 bases and J 8 bases; bases outside gene matches: 5. The CDR3 extends over 13 amino acids.

Comment on this clonotype: At one of its ends the junction is not consistent with the germline gene, which may arise from a read error. V and J are TRBV12-3 or TRBV12-4 and TRBJ1-3; D gene uncertain. The CDR3 covers 16 residues. CDR3 region: CASSLDATNNGKTIYF. In nucleotides, the CDR3 is TGTGCCAGCAGTTTAGACGCAACCAACAATGGAAAAACCATATATTTT.

This clonotype was observed a handful of times. The chain employs TRBV7-9 and TRBJ1-3; the D gene is possibly TRBD1 (6 bases). V lost 3 bases and J 3 bases, leaving 9 bases between the germline ends. Germline V gene sequence: CDR1 SEHNR, CDR2 FQNEAQ (reference sequence). CDR3 length equals 14 residues. CDR3 loop: CASSFQTGGNTIYF. CDR3 coding DNA: TGTGCCAGCAGCTTTCAGACAGGTGGAAACACCATATATTTT. Filled out from reference TRBV7-9 and TRBJ1-3, the complete variable domain reads DTGVSQNPRHKITKRGQNVTFRCDPISEHNRLYWYRQTLGQGPEFLTYFQNEAQLEKSRLLSDRFSAERPKGSFSTLEIQRTEQGDSAMYLCASSFQTGGNTIYFGEGSWLTVV.